The 5 T cell receptor beta chains listed next were all sequenced from one sample in a study of T cell repertoires in cytomegalovirus infection (dated by TCRdb to the late 2010s). The reads were generated on an Illumina HiSeq 1500. The public reads were reprocessed in TCRdb via fastp at Q25 and MiXCR, keeping in-frame beta chains. For every CDR3 protein sequence, its rows merge into one entry that carries the most common genes and DNA. The table for this sample lists some 350,000 distinct CDR3 sequences; 15% to 20% of them were counted only once. The ten most abundant clones make up 7.5% to 9.5% of the sample. Sequenced sample: PBMCs. The receptors come from a human donor in good health (CMV status not recorded). Some clones in this sample may be carry-over from other donors' samples.

The genes are TRBV29-1 and TRBJ1-6; 7 bases match TRBD1. The length of the CDR3 is 19 residues. Germline loops: CDR1 SQVTM, CDR2 ANQGSEA. V gave up 7 bases and J gave up 0 bases; unmatched junction bases: 18. The CDR3 coding sequence is TGCAGCGCGTACTTAGACAGGGCTCAAAGGAGCTCCTATAATTCACCCCTCCACTTT. Protein product: CSAYLDRAQRSSYNSPLHF.

The sample holds a few counts of this clonotype. This chain joins TRBV18 and TRBJ1-2, with D unresolved. Germline V gene data show CDR1 as KGHSH and CDR2 as LQKENI. CDR3 length equals 14 residues. V was clipped by 3 bases and J by 2 bases, with 10 bases between them. The CDR3 reads CASSPSRGNYGYTF. Written as DNA, the CDR3 is TGTGCCAGCTCACCTAGCAGAGGAAACTATGGCTACACCTTC.

The gene calls are TRBV27 and TRBJ2-1; D possibly corresponds to TRBD1 (5 bases). The V gene's germline CDR1 is MNHEY and CDR2 SMNVEV (reference sequence). The ends were cut back, 11 bases at V and 0 bases at J, with 17 bases in the middle. The CDR3 sequence is 15 residues long. The CDR3 nucleotides are TGTGCCGCAAGCCTTGGGGCGTACTCCTACAATGAGCAGTTCTTC. Translation gives CAASLGAYSYNEQFF.

This clonotype was seen repeatedly, ten times or more. The chain has TRBV7-9 and TRBJ1-1; the match to TRBD1 covers 9 bases. CDR3 size: 16 residues. The germline CDR1 and CDR2 sequences are SEHNR and FQNEAQ (reference sequence). V trimming: 2 bases; J trimming: 5 bases; junction bases outside the gene matches: 9. CDR3: CASSLHDRGFRTEAFF. As DNA, the CDR3 is TGTGCCAGCAGCTTACATGACAGGGGGTTTCGGACTGAAGCTTTCTTT.

The chain recombines TRBV28 with TRBJ2-4; tentatively, D is TRBD1 or TRBD2 (5 bases each). Germline V lookup: CDR1 MDHEN, CDR2 SYDVKM. This CDR3 region has 17 residues. The V end lost 2 bases, the J end lost 1 base, and 15 bases lay between the germline ends. Here the CDR3 DNA reads TGTGCCAGCAGTTTAAGAGGGGCCGGCGGGGCCAAAAACATTCAGTACTTC. This translates into CASSLRGAGGAKNIQYF.